What follows describes a single T cell receptor (beta chain). One junction end does not reproduce the germline sequence, and a read error may be involved. The germline CDR1 and CDR2 sequences are SNHLY and FYNNEI. This CDR3 contains 16 residues. The data derive from a study of blood T cell repertoires in COVID-19. Study-level background: Sites across the United States, Italy and Spain contributed samples from acute and convalescent COVID-19.

The data were produced by immunoSEQ multiplex PCR, yet TCRdb's version contains in-frame clones alone and is incomplete. The sample shows 470,000 or so clones, 70% to 90% of them seen only once. The TCR was taken from a human donor in a cohort sampled during active COVID-19. The sequenced sample was peripheral blood. V usage is TRBV2 and J usage is TRBJ1-2; D not certain. The CDR3 reads CASSEALRSRGPLIAF. Here the CDR3 DNA reads TGTGCCAGCAGTGAGGCCCTACGTTCGCGGGGTCCCCTTATTGCCTTC.